Sequencing of this T cell receptor beta chain was carried out in a study of T cells in Graves' hyperthyroidism and ophthalmopathy. CDR3 size: 14 residues. The V gene lost 5 bases and the J gene lost 4 bases, with 14 bases spanning the gap. For Graves' hyperthyroidism to be stable, ophthalmopathy could not progress within 18 months. Clinical symptoms, serum thyroxine and TRAb, thyroid ultrasound and orbital computed tomography together formed the diagnostic basis. The source material, RNA transcripts, was used to amplify TCR beta CDR3 regions. A set of HTBI primers served as the primers for a first-round RT-PCR of the TCR CDR3. TCRdb itself ran the multiplex PCR reads through MiXCR, one entry per CDR3 protein. The sample holds some 720,000 distinct CDR3 sequences, roughly 15% seen once.

The chain carries TRBV12-3 or TRBV12-4 and TRBJ1-1; TRBD1 is a possible D gene (5 bases). The origin of this receptor is a man between 18 and 35 years old with Graves' hyperthyroidism. Sequencing input: blood. DNA of the CDR3: TGTGCCAGCAGTATCGGAGTAGGGGCCACTGAAGCTTTCTTT. Translating gives CASSIGVGATEAFF.